The 15 T cell receptor beta chains given below trace back to one sample, sequenced in a study of radiation and T cells in renal cell carcinoma. Sequencing used immunoSEQ multiplex PCR; TCRdb keeps in-frame clones, though not all of them. The sample has tens of thousands of clones, roughly 72% seen once. Time point defined: blood 2 weeks post-SBRT. Documented treatment: 15 Gy SBRT to primary tumor, nephrectomy 4 weeks later. Sequenced material: blood, taken from a patient whose treatment included radiotherapy and nephrectomy. The receptors here all came from a man in his 60s with renal cell carcinoma.

V and J are TRBV2 and TRBJ1-2, with 10 bases that match TRBD1. Trimming cost V 1 base and J 6 bases; bases outside gene matches: 2. The CDR3 has 14 residues. The germline CDR1 and CDR2 sequences are SNHLY and FYNNEI. The CDR3: CASSEGTGGHGYTF. In DNA form, the CDR3 reads TGTGCCAGCAGTGAAGGGACAGGGGGTCATGGCTACACCTTC.

The gene calls are TRBV5-1 and TRBJ1-2, with D possibly being TRBD1 (6 bases). Germline V gives CDR1 SGHRS, CDR2 YFSETQ. The CDR3 is 15 residues long. Trimming removed 0 bases from V and 7 bases from J, with 16 bases in between. The chain's CDR3 is CASSLGQGLSGGYTF. CDR3 DNA: TGCGCCAGCAGCTTGGGGCAGGGGTTGAGTGGTGGCTACACCTTC. The full variable domain, its missing parts supplied by reference TRBV5-1 and TRBJ1-2, is KAGVTQTPRYLIKTRGQQVTLSCSPISGHRSVSWYQQTPGQGLQFLFEYFSETQRNKGNFPGRFSGRQFSNSRSEMNVSTLELGDSALYLCASSLGQGLSGGYTFGSGTRLTVV.

CDR3 in amino acids: CASSYGGTYEQYF. CDR3 DNA: TGTGCCAGCAGTTACGGGGGAACCTACGAGCAGTACTTC. V gene TRBV6-6 combines with J gene TRBJ2-7; D is perhaps TRBD1 or TRBD2 (5 bases each). In germline, CDR1 is MNHNY, CDR2 SVGAGI (reference sequence). V lost 2 bases and J lost 2, with 7 bases in between. This CDR3 is built from 13 residues.

The chain is built from TRBV6-5 and TRBJ1-2; tentatively, D is TRBD1 (5 bases). The V end lost 5 bases, the J end lost 4 bases, and 14 bases lay between the germline ends. CDR1 MNHEY and CDR2 SVGAGI come from the germline V gene. The CDR3 spans 14 residues. In nucleotides, the CDR3 is TGTGCCAGCAGTCCCCGGCAGGGAGGCTATGGCTACACCTTC. This gives the protein CASSPRQGGYGYTF.

The genes are TRBV5-6 and TRBJ1-2; D remains ambiguous. The CDR3 loop spans 17 amino acids. Looked up from germline, CDR1 is SGHDT and CDR2 is YYEEEE. V lost 2 bases and J lost 0, with 17 bases in between. CDR3: CASSFQMGWRANYGYTF. The CDR3 bases are TGTGCCAGCAGCTTCCAAATGGGGTGGAGAGCTAACTATGGCTACACCTTC.

The CDR3 protein is CAWANPWGSYEQYV. Written as DNA, the CDR3 is TGTGCCTGGGCTAACCCTTGGGGTTCCTACGAGCAGTACGTC. The chain is built from TRBV30 and TRBJ2-7; D is uncertain. V lost 5 bases to trimming and J lost 1 base, with 15 bases between them. From germline, CDR1 is GTSNPN and CDR2 SVGIG (reference sequence). The CDR3 loop spans 14 amino acids.

There are many counts of this clone. V usage is TRBV15 and J usage is TRBJ2-7, with D perhaps assigned TRBD1 or TRBD2 (5 bases each). The germline V gene encodes CDR1 LNHNV and CDR2 YYDKDF (reference sequence). This CDR3 contains 13 residues. Trimming cost V 0 bases and J 5 bases, with 8 bases left between them. DNA for the CDR3: TGTGCCACCAGCAGAGATCAGGGAGACGAGCAGTACGTC. Its translation is CATSRDQGDEQYV.

The chain recombines TRBV19 with TRBJ1-4; a weak D match, TRBD1 (6 bases). In germline, CDR1 is LNHDA, CDR2 SQIVND (reference sequence). The CDR3 is 16 residues long. Between the trimmed V and J ends, which lost 8 bases and 0 bases, there was a span of 16 bases. DNA for the CDR3: TGTGCCAGTGGGGGTTTGGGGGCTGCAACTAATGAAAAACTGTTTTTT. Its translation: CASGGLGAATNEKLFF.

By share of the sample, this clone is medium-sized. The V call is TRBV7-2, the J call TRBJ2-7, with TRBD2 identical over 7 bases. Germline trimming cut 0 bases from V and 2 bases from J; bases unmatched to any gene: 1. The CDR3 runs to 14 residues. Germline CDR1 and CDR2: SGHTA and FQGNSA. The chain's CDR3 is CASSLAAGAYEQYF. In DNA form, the CDR3 reads TGTGCCAGCAGCTTAGCGGCGGGGGCCTACGAGCAGTACTTC.

The chain uses TRBV6-5 and TRBJ2-7, with D tentatively TRBD1 (5 bases). Germline assignment: CDR1 MNHEY and CDR2 SVGAGI. V lost 2 bases and J 5 bases, leaving 10 bases between the germline ends. The CDR3 totals 13 residues. The CDR3 loop reads CASSYRGTHEQYF. In DNA form, the CDR3 reads TGTGCCAGCAGTTACAGGGGCACCCACGAGCAGTACTTC.

This clone was seen only once. This chain joins TRBV5-1 and TRBJ2-4, with D maybe TRBD1 (6 bases). V lost 0 bases and J 0 bases, leaving 10 bases between the germline ends. This CDR3 is built from 16 residues. Germline V gene lookup returns CDR1 SGHRS and CDR2 YFSETQ. The CDR3 DNA follows: TGCGCCAGCAGCTTGGCGACAGGTCTAGCCAAAAACATTCAGTACTTC. This translates into CASSLATGLAKNIQYF.

The chain combines TRBV19 with TRBJ2-7, with D possibly matching TRBD2 (8 bases). Trimming stripped 5 bases from V and 1 base from J, with 15 bases between. The CDR3 covers 15 residues. Looked up from germline, CDR1 is LNHDA and CDR2 is SQIVND (reference sequence). Written as DNA, the CDR3 is TGTGCCAGTAGTCTGGGACAGCGGGAGTCCTACGAGCAGTACTTC. Amino acid sequence: CASSLGQRESYEQYF.

This clone was recorded at least ten times. J is TRBJ2-6 and V is TRBV9; D call uncertain. The CDR3 is 16 residues long. V was pared by 4 bases and J by 1 base, with 12 bases between. The germline V gene encodes CDR1 SGDLS and CDR2 YYNGEE. Here the CDR3 DNA reads TGTGCCAGCAGCTTAGGTGAGAGTTCTGGGGCCAACGTCCTGACTTTC. It is translated as CASSLGESSGANVLTF.

V gene TRBV18 combines with J gene TRBJ2-7, with D uncertain. Trimming took 1 base from V and 3 from J, leaving 10 bases between them. CDR3 length equals 14 residues. Looked up from germline, CDR1 is KGHSH and CDR2 is LQKENI. CDR3 residues: CASSPLSGFYEQYV. CDR3 nucleotide sequence: TGTGCCAGCTCACCACTTTCTGGGTTCTACGAGCAGTACGTC.

The J gene is TRBJ2-7, the V gene TRBV11-2; D not certain. This CDR3 region has 14 residues. Trimming pared 6 bases from V and 2 bases from J, leaving 14 bases between. Germline loops: CDR1 SGHAT, CDR2 FQNNGV. The CDR3 coding sequence is TGTGCCAGCAGTCCTCGGACCGCCCCCTACGAGCAGTACTTC. This gives the protein CASSPRTAPYEQYF.